Listed below are T cell receptor beta chains from one sample, sequenced in a study of CD8 T cells in ankylosing spondylitis. TCRdb reprocessed the 5' RACE reads with MiXCR, giving one entry per CDR3 protein. Of a few hundred thousand distinct CDR3 sequences listed, 6.5% to 10% are singletons. What was sequenced was blood, either unsorted or a sorted T cell fraction (not recorded which). The receptors shown here come from a male donor with ankylosing spondylitis. The CDR3 runs from the conserved cysteine through the conserved F or W. Each record gives: J gene, V gene, clone size, D gene, CDR3 protein, CDR3 DNA. D genes are given only for firm matches. Some rows mark clone size as missing; the rest say once, few, many or name a class of expanded clone.

>TRBJ1-2|TRBV12-3/TRBV12-4|few|-
CASSLRGGAGFSGYTF
TGTGCCAGCAGCCTTAGGGGGGGGGCGGGGTTTAGTGGCTACACCTTC
>TRBJ2-7|TRBV20-1|many|-
CSARGSARRHGEQYF
TGCAGTGCTCGGGGTTCGGCACGTCGTCATGGCGAGCAGTACTTC
>TRBJ2-1|TRBV12-3/TRBV12-4|many|-
CASSLSKGASDVDEQFF
TGTGCCAGCAGTTTGAGTAAAGGGGCGTCGGATGTGGATGAGCAGTTCTTC
>TRBJ1-5|TRBV9|few|-
CASGWGGDGQPQHF
TGTGCCAGCGGATGGGGTGGGGACGGTCAGCCCCAGCATTTT
>TRBJ2-1|TRBV29-1|many|TRBD2
CSVIARGLAGILAYNEQFF
TGCAGCGTTATCGCGAGGGGACTAGCGGGTATACTCGCCTACAATGAGCAGTTCTTC
>TRBJ2-7|TRBV12-3/TRBV12-4|many|TRBD2
CASSAGLAGAGEQYF
TGTGCCAGCAGTGCGGGACTAGCGGGAGCCGGCGAGCAGTACTTC
>TRBJ1-1|TRBV19|-|-
CASSTMGTAPRTEAFF
TGTGCCAGTAGTACGATGGGTACAGCTCCGAGAACTGAAGCTTTCTTT
>TRBJ2-7|TRBV20-1|few|-
CSATVISYEQYF
TGCAGTGCTACAGTGATCTCCTACGAGCAGTACTTC
>TRBJ1-6|TRBV7-8|many|-
CAAAGGTYNSPLHF
TGTGCCGCAGCCGGGGGGACCTATAATTCACCCCTCCACTTT
>TRBJ2-7|TRBV7-9|-|TRBD1
CASIPTPGQGAYEQYF
TGTGCCAGCATCCCCACACCAGGACAGGGGGCCTACGAGCAGTACTTC
>TRBJ1-5|TRBV10-3|many|-
CAISEGDSNQPQHF
TGTGCCATCAGTGAGGGGGATAGCAATCAGCCCCAGCATTTT
>TRBJ2-3|TRBV12-3/TRBV12-4|few|-
CASSRPGRTYTDTQYF
TGTGCCAGCAGTCGACCGGGACGGACTTACACAGATACGCAGTATTTT
>TRBJ2-3|TRBV7-2|many|TRBD2
CASSIAGSTDTQYF
TGTGCCAGCAGCATAGCGGGTAGCACAGATACGCAGTATTTT
>TRBJ2-2|TRBV12-3/TRBV12-4|-|-
CASSSRLGSTGELFF
TGTGCCAGCAGTTCCCGACTAGGAAGCACCGGGGAGCTGTTTTTT
>TRBJ2-7|TRBV27|few|TRBD2
CASSLTSGRGEQYF
TGTGCCAGCAGTCTGACTAGCGGGAGAGGGGAGCAGTACTTC
>TRBJ2-1|TRBV24-1|many|-
CATQGKYNEQFF
TGTGCCACCCAGGGGAAGTACAATGAGCAGTTCTTC
>TRBJ2-1|TRBV20-1|many|-
CSATNPSYNEQFF
TGCAGTGCTACCAATCCCTCCTACAATGAGCAGTTCTTC
>TRBJ2-3|TRBV6-1|many|TRBD2
CATSSGSTDTQYF
TGTGCCACTTCTAGCGGGAGCACAGATACGCAGTATTTT
>TRBJ2-7|TRBV7-2|many|TRBD1
CASSLETGRYEQYF
TGTGCCAGCAGCTTAGAGACAGGGCGCTACGAGCAGTACTTC
>TRBJ2-7|TRBV29-1|-|-
CSGTGPYEQYF
TGCAGCGGGACGGGACCCTACGAGCAGTACTTC
>TRBJ1-3|TRBV29-1|many|-
CSVQGRQNKAGNTIYF
TGCAGCGTTCAGGGGAGACAGAACAAGGCTGGAAACACCATATATTTT
>TRBJ2-7|TRBV6-2/TRBV6-3|-|-
CASTLGGASYEQYF
TGTGCCAGCACCCTGGGGGGGGCTTCCTACGAGCAGTACTTC
>TRBJ2-1|TRBV27|-|TRBD2
CASSYRRGAGGYNEQFF
TGTGCCAGCAGTTACCGCCGTGGCGCGGGAGGCTACAATGAGCAGTTCTTC
>TRBJ2-7|TRBV5-5|-|-
CASSWGTTTYEQYF
TGTGCCAGCAGCTGGGGGACAACCACCTACGAGCAGTACTTC
>TRBJ1-5|TRBV28|few|-
CASSSLDGILNQPQHF
TGTGCCAGCAGTTCCCTAGACGGAATCTTGAATCAGCCCCAGCATTTT
>TRBJ2-5|TRBV5-1|few|TRBD2
CASSLGLAGGSETQYF
TGTGCCAGCAGCTTGGGACTAGCGGGAGGGTCAGAGACCCAGTACTTC
>TRBJ2-3|TRBV20-1|few|TRBD2
CSAPGLAGGVTDTQYF
TGCAGTGCTCCGGGACTAGCGGGAGGGGTCACAGATACGCAGTATTTT
>TRBJ1-1|TRBV5-8|few|-
CASSWTVGTQNTEAFF
TGTGCCAGCAGCTGGACTGTGGGGACCCAGAACACTGAAGCTTTCTTT
>TRBJ1-2|TRBV5-1|many|-
CASSLEGSGYGYTF
TGCGCCAGCAGCTTGGAAGGGAGCGGCTATGGCTACACCTTC
>TRBJ2-3|TRBV7-9|many|-
CASSIPGTTTQYF
TGTGCCAGCAGCATACCCGGGACAACTACGCAGTATTTT
>TRBJ2-2|TRBV11-3|few|TRBD1
CASSLDSGGGGELFF
TGTGCCAGCAGCTTAGATTCAGGGGGCGGCGGGGAGCTGTTTTTT
>TRBJ2-2|TRBV28|-|TRBD2
CASILAGANTGELFF
TGTGCCAGCATCCTAGCGGGAGCGAACACCGGGGAGCTGTTTTTT
>TRBJ2-4|TRBV5-1|-|-
CASSLEGQLNIQYF
TGCGCCAGCAGCTTGGAGGGGCAATTAAACATTCAGTACTTC
>TRBJ1-1|TRBV29-1|many|-
CSVERGGNTEAFF
TGCAGCGTGGAGCGAGGAGGGAACACTGAAGCTTTCTTT
>TRBJ2-5|TRBV5-1|few|TRBD2
CASSLVAWEGGQETQYF
TGCGCCAGCAGCTTGGTCGCCTGGGAGGGAGGTCAAGAGACCCAGTACTTC
>TRBJ2-2|TRBV28|-|-
CVVVVRSTGELFF
TGTGTCGTAGTAGTCAGATCCACCGGGGAGCTGTTTTTT
>TRBJ2-5|TRBV9|many|TRBD2
CASSVELAGGGETQYF
TGTGCCAGCAGCGTAGAACTAGCGGGAGGTGGGGAGACCCAGTACTTC
>TRBJ2-7|TRBV4-1|few|-
CASSQIGSTQGEQYF
TGCGCCAGCAGCCAAATCGGAAGCACTCAAGGCGAGCAGTACTTC
>TRBJ1-1|TRBV20-1|many|-
CSARAYGGAQGTEAFF
TGCAGTGCTAGAGCCTACGGCGGGGCTCAGGGCACTGAAGCTTTCTTT
>TRBJ1-1|TRBV20-1|-|-
CSAPRVGLNTEAFF
TGCAGTGCCCCTCGTGTGGGTCTGAACACTGAAGCTTTCTTT
>TRBJ1-5|TRBV10-3|few|TRBD1
CAIKRDRDEWGPQHF
TGTGCCATCAAGCGGGACAGGGACGAGTGGGGGCCCCAGCATTTT
>TRBJ2-3|TRBV5-1|many|TRBD2
CASSRGLAGVGTDTQYF
TGCGCCAGCAGCAGGGGACTAGCGGGAGTCGGCACAGATACGCAGTATTTT
>TRBJ2-5|TRBV5-1|-|TRBD1
CASSLSGTGETQYF
TGCGCCAGCAGCTTATCAGGGACAGGAGAGACCCAGTACTTC
>TRBJ2-7|TRBV5-1|few|TRBD2
CASSLVYSGRSSYEQYF
TGCGCCAGCAGCTTGGTTTATAGCGGGAGGAGCTCCTACGAGCAGTACTTC
>TRBJ2-7|TRBV5-1|few|-
CASSPANAASYEQYF
TGCGCCAGCAGCCCGGCCAACGCCGCTTCCTACGAGCAGTACTTC
>TRBJ2-7|TRBV4-1|many|TRBD2
CASSRSTSGDYEQYF
TGCGCCAGCAGTCGAAGCACTAGCGGGGACTACGAGCAGTACTTC
>TRBJ2-1|TRBV12-3/TRBV12-4|few|TRBD2
CASSLGGSGRGDF
TGTGCCAGCAGTTTAGGCGGTAGCGGGAGGGGGGACTTC
>TRBJ1-1|TRBV2|-|TRBD1
CASRDRTGGHTEAFF
TGTGCCAGCAGGGACCGGACAGGGGGCCACACTGAAGCTTTCTTT
>TRBJ2-1|TRBV6-2/TRBV6-3|few|TRBD2
CASSYPRGSGPYNEQFF
TGTGCCAGCAGTTACCCGAGGGGTAGCGGGCCTTACAATGAGCAGTTCTTC
>TRBJ2-2|TRBV11-3|few|TRBD2
CASSTVGTSATGELFF
TGTGCCAGCAGCACGGTTGGGACTAGCGCGACCGGGGAGCTGTTTTTT
>TRBJ1-5|TRBV28|-|TRBD1
CASSLVGGGQPQHF
TGTGCCAGCAGTTTAGTAGGGGGCGGCCAGCCCCAGCATTTT
>TRBJ2-7|TRBV7-9|-|-
CASSLEAGTHEQYF
TGTGCCAGCAGCTTAGAGGCAGGGACCCACGAGCAGTACTTC
>TRBJ1-2|TRBV6-5|few|-
CASSLTTDNYGYTF
TGTGCCAGCAGTTTGACGACAGATAACTATGGCTACACCTTC
>TRBJ2-2|TRBV5-1|many|-
CASRSRGLNTGELFF
TGCGCCAGCAGAAGCAGAGGCCTAAACACCGGGGAGCTGTTTTTT
>TRBJ1-1|TRBV7-9|few|TRBD1
CASARDRGRWDTEAFF
TGTGCCAGCGCGCGGGACAGGGGACGTTGGGACACTGAAGCTTTCTTT
>TRBJ2-7|TRBV7-9|-|-
CASSSRAGAYEQYF
TGTGCCAGCAGCTCCCGCGCAGGTGCCTACGAGCAGTACTTC
>TRBJ1-1|TRBV3-1|-|-
CASSLAGAADTEAFF
TGTGCCAGCAGCCTGGCGGGTGCGGCGGACACTGAAGCTTTCTTT
>TRBJ2-1|TRBV18|-|-
CASSPVLRGEGQFF
TGTGCCAGCTCACCAGTGTTGCGGGGCGAGGGGCAGTTCTTC
>TRBJ2-7|TRBV5-1|few|-
CASSSGHSLSYEQYF
TGCGCCAGCAGTTCGGGACATTCCCTCTCCTACGAGCAGTACTTC